These T cell receptor beta chains were read from a single sample in a study of blood T cell repertoires in COVID-19. Libraries were prepared by immunoSEQ multiplex PCR; TCRdb keeps only in-frame clonotypes and omits some of them. Among a few hundred thousand clones listed, more than 75% were seen once. The sequencing sample was made of peripheral blood. The receptor set was obtained from a middle-aged man who had recovered from COVID-19. CDR3s include the opening cysteine and the closing phenylalanine or tryptophan. A D gene is named only where the DNA matches it firmly. Part of the rows lack a size; the others show once, few, many or a class for expanded clones.

clone_size | j_call | d_call | v_call | cdr3_aa | cdr3_nt
once | TRBJ1-1 | NA | TRBV7-9 | CASSLAGGPEAFF | TGTGCCAGCAGCTTAGCAGGGGGTCCTGAAGCTTTCTTT
NA | TRBJ2-7 | NA | TRBV7-8 | CASSLRDSPYEQYF | TGTGCCAGCAGCCTCCGGGACTCTCCCTACGAGCAGTACTTC
NA | TRBJ2-5 | TRBD2 | TRBV18 | CASSGVAGGPVETQYF | TGTGCCAGCTCCGGAGTAGCGGGAGGGCCCGTAGAGACCCAGTACTTC
NA | TRBJ2-5 | TRBD2 | TRBV11-2 | CASSLWFSGNQETQYF | TGTGCCAGCAGCTTATGGTTTAGCGGGAACCAAGAGACCCAGTACTTC
NA | TRBJ2-3 | NA | TRBV5-1 | CASSLTVTDTQYF | TGCGCCAGCAGCCTAACTGTCACAGATACGCAGTATTTT
NA | TRBJ2-3 | NA | TRBV4-1 | CASSQDRYSSTDTQYF | TGCGCCAGCAGCCAAGATCGATATAGTAGCACAGATACGCAGTATTTT
NA | TRBJ2-2 | NA | TRBV5-1 | CASSLGHAGELFF | TGCGCCAGCAGCTTGGGGCATGCCGGGGAGCTGTTTTTT
NA | TRBJ1-1 | NA | TRBV18 | CASSLQGAEAFF | TGTGCCAGCTCATTACAGGGTGCTGAAGCTTTCTTT
NA | TRBJ2-7 | TRBD1 | TRBV29-1 | CSVGVQGAREQYF | TGCAGCGTTGGGGTACAGGGGGCGCGCGAGCAGTACTTC
NA | TRBJ2-1 | TRBD1 | TRBV5-4 | CASSTEGAEQFF | TGTGCCAGCAGCACTGAGGGGGCTGAGCAGTTCTTC
NA | TRBJ2-1 | TRBD2 | TRBV9 | CASSPPRGGGANEQFF | TGTGCCAGCAGCCCCCCTCGCGGGGGGGGAGCCAATGAGCAGTTCTTC
NA | TRBJ1-2 | NA | TRBV5-1 | CASSSGYGYTF | TGCGCCAGCAGCTCAGGGTATGGCTACACCTTC
few | TRBJ1-1 | NA | TRBV12-3/TRBV12-4 | CASSFKNTEAFF | TGTGCCAGCAGTTTCAAGAACACTGAAGCTTTCTTT
few | TRBJ1-6 | TRBD1 | TRBV6-5 | CASSPTGTANSPLHF | TGTGCCAGCAGTCCCACCGGGACAGCGAATTCACCCCTCCACTTT
NA | TRBJ2-7 | NA | TRBV6-5 | CASSYLPRGEQYF | TGTGCCAGCAGTTACCTGCCCAGGGGCGAGCAGTACTTC
NA | TRBJ1-1 | TRBD1 | TRBV5-4 | CASSQGQGLGEAFF | TGTGCCAGCAGCCAGGGACAGGGCCTTGGTGAAGCTTTCTTT
NA | TRBJ2-3 | TRBD2 | TRBV6-4 | CASRETWRGGRASPSTQYF | TGTGCCAGCAGAGAGACCTGGAGGGGCGGGAGGGCCTCCCCAAGTACGCAGTATTTT
NA | TRBJ2-3 | NA | TRBV29-1 | CSVEPESTDTQYF | TGCAGCGTTGAACCCGAGAGCACAGATACGCAGTATTTT
few | TRBJ2-1 | TRBD2 | TRBV5-1 | CASSLTLAGGANEQFF | TGCGCCAGCAGCTTGACACTAGCGGGAGGTGCGAATGAGCAGTTCTTC
NA | TRBJ2-1 | NA | TRBV25-1 | CASSELRGSTYNEQFF | TGTGCCAGCAGTGAATTACGAGGGAGTACCTACAATGAGCAGTTCTTC
NA | TRBJ1-6 | NA | TRBV7-2 | CASSLAAPNSPLHF | TGTGCCAGCAGCTTAGCGGCCCCAAATTCACCCCTCCACTTT
NA | TRBJ1-5 | NA | TRBV6-5 | CASRQAGGNQPQHF | TGTGCCAGCAGACAGGCGGGGGGGAATCAGCCCCAGCATTTT
NA | TRBJ2-2 | NA | TRBV27 | CASSLSSTGELFF | TGTGCCAGCAGTTTATCATCTACCGGGGAGCTGTTTTTT
NA | TRBJ1-1 | TRBD1 | TRBV7-9 | CASSSPGQPAGAFF | TGTGCCAGCAGCTCACCGGGACAGCCGGCAGGAGCTTTCTTT
NA | TRBJ2-3 | NA | TRBV19 | CASSSSYSTDTQYF | TGTGCCAGTAGTAGCAGTTACAGCACAGATACGCAGTATTTT
NA | TRBJ2-2 | TRBD1 | TRBV18 | CASSPGQGFGELFF | TGTGCCAGCTCACCGGGACAGGGCTTCGGGGAGCTGTTTTTT
NA | TRBJ2-3 | NA | TRBV19 | CASTDSHPTDTQYF | TGTGCCAGTACTGATTCACACCCCACAGATACGCAGTATTTT
NA | TRBJ2-2 | TRBD1 | TRBV18 | CASSPPTGTGNTGELFF | TGTGCCAGCTCACCTCCGACCGGGACAGGAAACACCGGGGAGCTGTTTTTT
NA | TRBJ2-2 | TRBD1 | TRBV13 | CASSPRTGVTGELFF | TGTGCCAGCAGCCCCAGGACAGGGGTCACCGGGGAGCTGTTTTTT
NA | TRBJ2-7 | NA | TRBV4-2 | CASSQDITIYEQYF | TGTGCCAGCAGCCAAGATATCACTATATACGAGCAGTACTTC
NA | TRBJ1-6 | NA | TRBV14 | CASSQLPQGNSPLHF | TGTGCCAGCAGCCAACTACCACAGGGTAATTCACCCCTCCACTTT
NA | TRBJ1-1 | TRBD1 | TRBV6-5 | CATGTGGNTEAFF | TGTGCCACCGGGACAGGGGGCAATACTGAAGCTTTCTTT
NA | TRBJ2-5 | TRBD2 | TRBV3-1/TRBV3-2 | CAIGLGLGETQYF | TGTGCCATCGGACTAGGTCTTGGAGAGACCCAGTACTTC
NA | TRBJ2-1 | NA | TRBV27 | CASSLYPVSYNEQFF | TGTGCCAGCAGTTTATATCCGGTCTCCTACAATGAGCAGTTCTTC
NA | TRBJ2-7 | NA | TRBV5-3 | CARSLAWASLQNEQYF | TGTGCCAGAAGCCTGGCATGGGCTAGCCTGCAGAACGAGCAGTACTTC
NA | TRBJ2-3 | TRBD2 | TRBV10-3 | CAISGSGSFTDTQYF | TGTGCCATCAGTGGAAGCGGGAGTTTCACAGATACGCAGTATTTT
NA | TRBJ2-4 | NA | TRBV9 | CASSPEEGFGNIQYF | TGTGCCAGCAGCCCAGAGGAAGGATTTGGAAACATTCAGTACTTC
NA | TRBJ1-1 | NA | TRBV18 | CASSPRHGGAITEAFF | TGTGCCAGCTCACCACGGCACGGGGGGGCGATCACTGAAGCTTTCTTT
NA | TRBJ2-1 | NA | TRBV6-5 | CASQTDYNEQFF | TGTGCCAGCCAGACAGACTACAATGAGCAGTTCTTC